This TCR beta chain was observed in a study of blood T cell repertoires in COVID-19. The study drew participants aged about 18 to 89 years from 20 to 30 US areas. How the authors handled the data: Amplified reference gene primers provided the basis for estimating nucleated cell counts. Some clones are missing from TCRdb's copy, which holds only in-frame ones; the method was immunoSEQ multiplex PCR. V and J calls and clone size are given by that table; D and trimming were obtained from the DNA. Of a few hundred thousand clones in the sample, 80% to 90% were seen once. The CDR3 sequence is 18 residues long. The germline gives CDR1 SGHRS, CDR2 YFSETQ. Losses at the gene ends were 3 bases for V and 2 bases for J; bases not matched to a gene: 14.

The material sequenced was PBMCs or T cells enriched from blood (not recorded which). This sequence was found in a man aged 40-50 years who had recovered from COVID-19. J is TRBJ2-1 and V is TRBV5-1; 7 bases line up with TRBD1. Here the CDR3 reads CASSSPTLGQRTYNEQFF. CDR3 DNA: TGCGCCAGCAGCTCCCCCACTTTGGGACAGCGAACCTACAATGAGCAGTTCTTC.